The following is a T cell receptor beta chain sequence with its context. Its antigen is still unknown. One end of the junction varies from germline; a read error may be responsible. This entry comes from a study of cytomegalovirus exposure and HLA in healthy donors. Across the whole study: Earlier, almost 120 million unique TCR beta sequences were recovered from around 190 million T cells by an analysis. Study results and caveats: Beyond CMV serostatus, there was no information to go on about immune exposure. About 87% or about 30% of the time was how often most TCR beta V segments were productive, according to an earlier analysis.

Germline V gene sequence: CDR1 MNHEY, CDR2 SVGAGI. The length of the CDR3 is 13 residues. The PCR ran on 60 Vbeta and 13 Jbeta primers. Assay: immunoSEQ multiplex PCR; the TCRdb copy retains only in-frame clones and omits some. Among approximately 170,000 clones listed, around four fifths were seen once. The source of this sequence is a female donor in good health and CMV-seronegative. The sample consisted of PBMCs. The J gene is TRBJ1-2, the V gene TRBV6-5; D not certain. The CDR3 sequence is CASSYRHNSGYTF. The CDR3 DNA sequence: TGTGCCAGCAGTTACCGACATAACTCTGGCTACACCTTC.